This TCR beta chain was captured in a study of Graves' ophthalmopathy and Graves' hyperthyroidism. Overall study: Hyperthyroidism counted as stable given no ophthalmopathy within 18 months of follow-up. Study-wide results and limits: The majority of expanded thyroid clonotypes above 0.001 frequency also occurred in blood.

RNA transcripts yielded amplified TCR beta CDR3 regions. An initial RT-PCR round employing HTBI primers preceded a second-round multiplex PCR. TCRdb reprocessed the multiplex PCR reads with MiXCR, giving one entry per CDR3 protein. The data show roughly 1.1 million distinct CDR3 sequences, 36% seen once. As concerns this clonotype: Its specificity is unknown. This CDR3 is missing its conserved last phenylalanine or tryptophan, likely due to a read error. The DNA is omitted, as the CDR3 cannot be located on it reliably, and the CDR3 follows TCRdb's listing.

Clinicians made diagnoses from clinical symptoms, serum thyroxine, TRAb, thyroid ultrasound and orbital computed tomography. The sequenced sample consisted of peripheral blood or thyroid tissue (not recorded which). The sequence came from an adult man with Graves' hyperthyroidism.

The CDR3 reads CATSRDVGENSPLQS. V and J are TRBV15 and TRBJ1-6. The germline gives CDR1 LNHNV, CDR2 YYDKDF (reference sequence). The CDR3 is 15 amino acids in total, end residues counted.